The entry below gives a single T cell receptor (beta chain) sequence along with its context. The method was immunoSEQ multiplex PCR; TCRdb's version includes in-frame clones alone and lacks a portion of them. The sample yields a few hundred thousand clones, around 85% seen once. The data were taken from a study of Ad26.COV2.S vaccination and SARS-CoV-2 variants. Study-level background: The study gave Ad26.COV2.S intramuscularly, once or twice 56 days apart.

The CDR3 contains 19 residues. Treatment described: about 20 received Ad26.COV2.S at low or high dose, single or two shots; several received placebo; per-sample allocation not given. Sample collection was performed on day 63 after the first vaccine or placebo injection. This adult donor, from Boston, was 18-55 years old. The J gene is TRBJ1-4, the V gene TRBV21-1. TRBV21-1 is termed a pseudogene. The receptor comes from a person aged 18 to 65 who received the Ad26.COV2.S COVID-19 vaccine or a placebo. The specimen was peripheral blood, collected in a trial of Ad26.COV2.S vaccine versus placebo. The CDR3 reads CATLKRGGRTGLTNEKLFF. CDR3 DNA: TGTGCTACTCTCAAGAGGGGGGGACGGACTGGTTTAACTAATGAAAAACTGTTTTTT.